The T cell receptor (beta chain) under discussion was sequenced for a study of blood T cell repertoires in COVID-19. Original data processing: Estimation of nucleated cell counts relied on the amplification of reference gene primers. Produced via immunoSEQ multiplex PCR; TCRdb's table is partial and in-frame only. V, J and clone size are those of that table, while D and trimming were read from the DNA. The sample consists of some 53,000 clones, roughly 87% of them appearing once. The germline V gene has CDR1 MNHNY and CDR2 SVGAGI (reference sequence). Between the trimmed V and J ends, which lost 8 bases and 7 bases, there was a span of 17 bases. The CDR3 has 13 residues.

This chain links TRBV6-6 with TRBJ1-2, with D tentatively TRBD1 (5 bases). This TCR was recovered from a human donor with active COVID-19. The donor label of this sample is uncertain. Sequencing was carried out using peripheral blood. The CDR3: CASGGGLVSGYTF. In nucleotides, the CDR3 is TGTGCCAGCGGGGGAGGGTTAGTCTCTGGCTACACCTTC.